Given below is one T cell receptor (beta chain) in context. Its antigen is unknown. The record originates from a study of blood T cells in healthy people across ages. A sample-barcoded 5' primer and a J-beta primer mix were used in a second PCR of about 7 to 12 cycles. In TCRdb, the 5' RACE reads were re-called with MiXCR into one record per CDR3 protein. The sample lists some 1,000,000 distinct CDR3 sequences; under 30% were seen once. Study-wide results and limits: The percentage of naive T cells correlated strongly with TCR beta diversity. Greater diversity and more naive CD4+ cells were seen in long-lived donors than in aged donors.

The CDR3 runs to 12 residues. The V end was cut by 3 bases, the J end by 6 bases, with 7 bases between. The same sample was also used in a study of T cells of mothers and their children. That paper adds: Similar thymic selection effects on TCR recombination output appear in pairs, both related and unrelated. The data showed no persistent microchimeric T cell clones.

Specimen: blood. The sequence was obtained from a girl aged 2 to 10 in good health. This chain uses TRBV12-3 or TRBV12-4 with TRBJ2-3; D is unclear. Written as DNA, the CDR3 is TGTGCCAGCAGTTTTCTCTCGGATACGCAGTATTTT. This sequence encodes CASSFLSDTQYF.